This T cell receptor beta chain is drawn from a study of blood T cells in healthy people across ages. The CDR3 loop spans 15 amino acids. V was cut by 2 bases and J by 2 bases, with 10 bases left in between. From germline, CDR1 is MNHEY and CDR2 SVGEGT. PCR was performed a second time for about 6 to 11 cycles using a sample-barcoded 5' primer and a J-beta primer mix. TCRdb reanalysed the 5' RACE reads using MiXCR and keeps one entry per CDR3 protein. The table lists about 590,000 distinct CDR3 sequences, approximately 30% of them singletons. With respect to this clonotype: This may come from a read error, since a much larger clone is one base off.

The sample consisted of blood. The clonotype comes from a woman of 80 years or more in good health. The chain recombines TRBV6-2 or TRBV6-3 with TRBJ1-5; D is unresolved. The CDR3 DNA sequence: TGTGCCAGCAGTTACGAAAGGGTGTGCAATCAGCCCCAGCATTTT. It codes for CASSYERVCNQPQHF.